This TCR beta chain was observed in a study of early T cells in non-severe SARS-CoV-2 infection. Overall study: Bulk RNA isolated from unsorted whole blood underwent sequencing; chains were not paired.

About this clonotype itself: Its antigen is not identified.

Whole-study findings and limits: Matching with VDJdb favored anti-spike CD8 responses (missing private and CD4 specificities).

Deletions cut 7 bases from V and 4 bases from J, with 19 bases between. The CDR3 is 15 residues long. Germline lookup yields CDR1 MNHEY and CDR2 SVGAGI. Unique molecular identifiers (one per individual cDNA molecule) were attached. Each CDR3 protein is one row after TCRdb ran MiXCR on the 5' RACE reads. The sample yields about 110,000 distinct CDR3 sequences, approximately 12% seen once. The clonotype was recovered from an adult who was a healthcare worker with PCR-confirmed SARS-CoV-2 infection or an uninfected control (not recorded which). Source: whole blood, taken at baseline. The chain uses TRBV6-5 and TRBJ1-2; weak D call: TRBD1 (5 bases). CDR3 protein: CASTSSKGQPYGYTF. CDR3 coding DNA: TGTGCCAGCACCTCTTCTAAGGGGCAGCCCTATGGCTACACCTTC.